The text below deals with one TCR beta chain. This sample is part of a study of identical twins. Germline values: CDR1 MNHNS, CDR2 SASEGT. The V end was cut by 5 bases, the J end by 1 base, with 9 bases between. The CDR3 loop spans 14 amino acids. TCRdb re-derived calls from the 5' RACE reads in MiXCR, one entry per CDR3 protein. This table has about 530,000 distinct CDR3 sequences, about 20% appearing once. This sample also appeared in a second study, on yellow fever vaccine responses in identical twins.

The sequenced material came from CD4+ T cells sorted from blood. The rearrangement uses TRBV6-1 and TRBJ2-4, with a possible D match to TRBD2 (6 bases). The sequence was obtained from a woman younger than 35 in good health. CDR3 DNA sequence: TGTGCCAGCAGTCGGGGGACCGCCAAAAACATTCAGTACTTC. Protein sequence: CASSRGTAKNIQYF.